The rows below give T cell receptor beta chains drawn from one sample of a study of technical replicates of blood from several donors. Only in-frame clones appear in the TCRdb table, and some are missing; sequencing was by immunoSEQ multiplex PCR. The sample includes roughly 76,000 clones, around 94% seen only once; the top ten take 0.39%. The sequenced material came from T cells isolated from PBMCs. These receptor sequences come from a human donor in good health. CDR3s include the opening cysteine and the closing phenylalanine or tryptophan.

J gene | V gene | CDR3 protein
TRBJ1-1 | TRBV19 | CASTAGFTEAFF
TRBJ2-3 | TRBV18 | CASSPSGRTDTQYF
TRBJ2-7 | TRBV5-4 | CASRSGQDTAYEQYF
TRBJ1-1 | TRBV10-3 | CAISENPGGNTEAFF
TRBJ2-1 | TRBV7-2 | CASSLASGQGNEQFF
TRBJ2-7 | TRBV7-2 | CASSAPSGSPGEQYF
TRBJ2-1 | TRBV2 | CASILGLAGGNEQFF
TRBJ2-3 | TRBV10-3 | CAISESLTGQGWTDTQYF
TRBJ2-5 | TRBV7-2 | CASSLGYGGGETQYF
TRBJ2-7 | TRBV29-1 | CSVVEGGSYEQYF
TRBJ2-2 | TRBV7-2 | CASSSSLAGRGELFF
TRBJ2-7 | TRBV9 | CASSESLSSYEQYF
TRBJ1-2 | TRBV4-3 | CASSLGFGEGYTF
TRBJ2-7 | TRBV7-9 | CASSLEGQGLYEQYF
TRBJ1-1 | TRBV6-5 | CASAENTEAFF
TRBJ1-5 | TRBV27 | CASSLWAGREGQPQHF
TRBJ2-5 | TRBV6-6 | CASSYSTVRGETQYF
TRBJ2-7 | TRBV5-4 | CASSSVTGTSYEQYF
TRBJ1-5 | TRBV18 | CASSRTGGDQPQHF
TRBJ2-1 | TRBV28 | CASSKPFSIGTSGSYEQFF
TRBJ2-1 | TRBV4-1 | CASSQDHRHGDEQFF
TRBJ2-6 | TRBV2 | CASTDQNSGANVLTF
TRBJ2-7 | TRBV27 | CASSLVSDYEQYF
TRBJ1-2 | TRBV25-1 | CASSESGTYYGYTF
TRBJ1-2 | TRBV9 | CASSVEGARYGYTF
TRBJ1-1 | TRBV14 | CASSQGMNTEAFF
TRBJ2-1 | TRBV4-1 | CASSSLLSYNEQFF
TRBJ1-1 | TRBV28 | CASHRGTEAFF
TRBJ2-7 | TRBV4-3 | CASSLSGPPLAGDYEQYF
TRBJ2-1 | TRBV14 | CASSQLAGGLYNEQFF
TRBJ2-7 | TRBV7-2 | CASSLASLWDTPYEQYF
TRBJ1-1 | TRBV7-9 | CASSFGNAFF
TRBJ2-1 | TRBV6-1 | CASSESGGLNYNEQFF
TRBJ1-1 | TRBV19 | CASSILGGNEAFF
TRBJ1-3 | TRBV9 | CASSAQTGDNTIYF
TRBJ1-3 | TRBV4-2 | CASSQHKDSSGNTIYF
TRBJ2-2 | TRBV6-5 | CATGGGIGELFF
TRBJ2-5 | TRBV28 | CASSLKRETQYF
TRBJ2-7 | TRBV2 | CASSRTGGDYEQYF
TRBJ2-7 | TRBV2 | CASSDGSEQYF
TRBJ1-1 | TRBV7-9 | CASSQAHMNTEAFF
TRBJ2-3 | TRBV7-9 | CASSLDSTSTDTQYF
TRBJ2-7 | TRBV11-3 | CASSLAYVGYEQYF
TRBJ1-5 | TRBV19 | CASSIEDRESNQPQHF
TRBJ1-2 | TRBV28 | CASSPLLDLDGYTF
TRBJ2-1 | TRBV2 | CASSVGLDDEQFF
TRBJ1-2 | TRBV19 | CASETQATAVYGYTF
TRBJ2-2 | TRBV10-3 | CASSGSAGELFF
TRBJ2-5 | TRBV29-1 | CSVKAGPETQYF
TRBJ2-1 | TRBV7-3 | CASSLGAGLANNEQFF
TRBJ2-5 | TRBV7-2 | CASSFAGYQETQYF
TRBJ2-3 | TRBV4-1 | CASSLEREVDTQYF
TRBJ1-5 | TRBV28 | CASTSTGTATYSNQPQHF
TRBJ1-3 | TRBV5-1 | CASSLANDFGTAIYF
TRBJ2-1 | TRBV5-1 | CASSSDRGNEQFF
TRBJ2-5 | TRBV29-1 | CSAQGLETQYF
TRBJ2-7 | TRBV7-9 | CASSPGTVDYEQYF
TRBJ2-2 | TRBV25-1 | CASSVILGELFF
TRBJ2-7 | TRBV7-9 | CASSLVGQTYEQYF
TRBJ2-5 | TRBV5-1 | CASSLWDNSQETQYF